This T cell receptor beta chain was sequenced in a study of CD8+ T cells in alopecia areata. The wider study: Treated patients were given oral tofacitinib, which was dosed at 5 to 10 mg twice daily. Study conclusions and caveats: Compared with normal scalp, lesional scalp had higher clonality and more expanded CD8+ clones.

In each case, RNA was isolated and then reverse transcribed into cDNA as the sequencing template. Clones were sequenced by immunoSEQ multiplex PCR, and TCRdb holds only the in-frame ones, with some missing. This table holds about 180,000 clones, around 64% found once. In germline, CDR1 is GTSNPN, CDR2 SVGIG (reference sequence). This CDR3 is built from 13 residues. Trimming shortened V by 0 bases and J by 4 bases, and 9 bases separated the two germline ends. This clone was seen a handful of times. Its cognate antigen is unknown. Other nucleotide sequences in the sample specify the same CDR3. This rearrangement joins TRBV30 to TRBJ1-1; D possibly corresponds to TRBD1 (6 bases). The sequence was collected from a human donor with alopecia areata. The sample consisted of CD8+ T cells sorted from blood, taken at week 0. CDR3 amino acids: CAWSVGGGTEAFF. CDR3 bases: TGTGCCTGGAGTGTAGGGGGAGGCACTGAAGCTTTCTTT.